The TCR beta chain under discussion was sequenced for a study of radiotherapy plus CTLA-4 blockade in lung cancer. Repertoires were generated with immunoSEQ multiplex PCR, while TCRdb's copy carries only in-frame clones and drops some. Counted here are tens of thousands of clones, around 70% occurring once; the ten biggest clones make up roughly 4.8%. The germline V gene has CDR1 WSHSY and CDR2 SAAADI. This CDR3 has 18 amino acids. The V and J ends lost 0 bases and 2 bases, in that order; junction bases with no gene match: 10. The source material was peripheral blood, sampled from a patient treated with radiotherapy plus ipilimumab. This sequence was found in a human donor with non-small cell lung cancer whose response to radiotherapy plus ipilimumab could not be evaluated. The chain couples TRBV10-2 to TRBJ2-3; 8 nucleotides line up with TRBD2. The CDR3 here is CASSESPGVLADTDTQYF. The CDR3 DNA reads TGCGCCAGCAGTGAGTCCCCAGGCGTACTAGCGGACACAGATACGCAGTATTTT.